Listed below are T cell receptor beta chains from one sample, sequenced in a study of cytomegalovirus exposure and HLA in healthy donors. Measured with immunoSEQ multiplex PCR; TCRdb has only the in-frame clones, and not every one. The sample has about 100,000 clones, 65% to 80% seen once. The specimen was PBMCs. The receptors were sampled from a man aged 45-60 years in good health and CMV-seronegative. Both conserved end residues are part of each CDR3. A D gene is named only where the DNA matches it firmly. Clone size, where shown, is once, few, many, or a class for clones that have expanded.

>TRBJ1-6|.|.|TRBV2
TGTGCCAGCAGTGAACGTAGGGCAGGAGGGTCACCCCTCCACTTT
CASSERRAGGSPLHF
>TRBJ1-1|TRBD1|.|TRBV6-5
TGTGCCACCTTCGAAAGGGACAGGGTAGCTGAAGCTTTCTTT
CATFERDRVAEAFF
>TRBJ2-7|.|once|TRBV5-6
TGTGCCAGCAGCAACGGGATTTTGGGCGTCCACGAGCAGTACTTC
CASSNGILGVHEQYF
>TRBJ2-2|.|.|TRBV11-2
TGTGCCAGCAGCCCGATGACTAGTTATTTGTTTTTT
CASSPMTSYLFF
>TRBJ2-5|TRBD2|.|TRBV7-2
TGTGCCAGCAGCTTGGTTGTGGGACTAGCAGGGGAGACCCAGTACTTC
CASSLVVGLAGETQYF
>TRBJ2-5|.|.|TRBV19
TGTGCCAGTAGTATCCGGGGGGAGACCCAGTACTTC
CASSIRGETQYF
>TRBJ2-7|TRBD1|.|TRBV30
TGTGCCGGTGACAGGGGCTCCTACGAGCAGTACTTC
CAGDRGSYEQYF
>TRBJ2-1|TRBD1|.|TRBV6-5
TGTGCCAGCTCTCCTGACAGGGGGCTACAATATGAGCAGTTCTTC
CASSPDRGLQYEQFF
>TRBJ2-7|.|.|TRBV5-4
TGTGCCAGCAGCTTGGGTAACAGAGAGTCCGAGCAGTACTTC
CASSLGNRESEQYF
>TRBJ2-1|TRBD2|.|TRBV29-1
TGCAGCGGCCTTATAGCGGGAGATGGGGAGCAGTTCTTC
CSGLIAGDGEQFF
>TRBJ2-6|.|.|TRBV7-9
TGTGCCAGCGTCCCCCCCGAATACCTACTTTGGGCCAACGTCCTGACTTTC
CASVPPEYLLWANVLTF
>TRBJ2-7|TRBD2|.|TRBV10-3
TGTGCCATCAGTGAGTCAGGGGCTAGCGGGGGCTACGAGCAGTACTTC
CAISESGASGGYEQYF
>TRBJ2-1|TRBD2|.|TRBV6-6
TGTGCCAGCAGTTACAACGGGGGGGCCGGTGAGCAGTTCTTC
CASSYNGGAGEQFF
>TRBJ1-2|.|.|TRBV6-1
TGTGCCAGCAGTGAAGGGGGCACCACCAGCACCTTC
CASSEGGTTSTF
>TRBJ2-1|.|.|TRBV5-4
TGTGCCAGCAGCTCCACTGGTCGGGCCTACAATGAGCAGTTCTTC
CASSSTGRAYNEQFF
>TRBJ2-1|TRBD2|.|TRBV6-6
TGTGCCAGCAGACCTCTGCGGACTAGCGGCTACAATGAGCAGTTCTTC
CASRPLRTSGYNEQFF
>TRBJ1-2|TRBD1|.|TRBV6-4
TGTGCCAGCAAAAGTCAAGGGGGCTTAGGTGGCTACACCTTC
CASKSQGGLGGYTF
>TRBJ2-2|.|.|TRBV6-5
TGTGCCAGCAGTTCACGCAGAGAGGGGGGGCCCGGGGAGCTGTTTTTT
CASSSRREGGPGELFF
>TRBJ1-1|.|.|TRBV27
TGTGCCAGCAGTTTCCGGATCAGGACATCGGCTATGAACACTGAAGCTTTCTTT
CASSFRIRTSAMNTEAFF
>TRBJ2-7|.|.|TRBV7-9
TGTGCCAGCACCCTTGACACAGGAGACGAGCAGTACTTC
CASTLDTGDEQYF
>TRBJ2-6|.|.|TRBV11-2
TGTGCCAGCAGCTTAGTCCCAGTGGCGGGGAACGTCCTGACTTTC
CASSLVPVAGNVLTF
>TRBJ1-6|.|.|TRBV9
TGTGCCAGCAGCGTAGGCGAGAATTCACCCCTCCACTTT
CASSVGENSPLHF
>TRBJ1-4|.|.|TRBV5-1
TGCGCCAGCAGCATCACGGGGGGATTGGAAAAACTGTTTTTT
CASSITGGLEKLFF
>TRBJ2-7|.|few|TRBV7-8
TGTGCCAGCAGCTTAGCACAGGTCACCAACGAGCAGTACTTC
CASSLAQVTNEQYF
>TRBJ1-2|TRBD1|.|TRBV9
TGTGCCAGCAGCCCGAGACAGGGGGCGAACTATGGCTACACCTTC
CASSPRQGANYGYTF
>TRBJ2-2|.|.|TRBV27
TGTGCCAGCAGTTTTCGGAACACCGGGGAGCTGTTTTTT
CASSFRNTGELFF
>TRBJ1-4|.|.|TRBV2
TGTGCCAGCAGAGGGGAAGGTGAAAAACTGTTTTTT
CASRGEGEKLFF
>TRBJ2-1|TRBD2|few|TRBV19
TGTGCCAGTTCAAGGATGGAGCGGGATTGGTATGAGCAGTTCTTC
CASSRMERDWYEQFF
>TRBJ1-2|.|.|TRBV29-1
TGCAGCGCGGACACCAAGTCTAACTATGGCTACACCTTC
CSADTKSNYGYTF
>TRBJ2-3|TRBD2|.|TRBV10-2
TGCGCCAGCATTGAGGCGACTAGCTACGATACGCAGTATTTT
CASIEATSYDTQYF
>TRBJ2-5|.|.|TRBV7-6
TGTGCCAGCAGCCCCGGCAGGGTCGAGACCCAGTACTTC
CASSPGRVETQYF
>TRBJ2-7|TRBD2|.|TRBV27
TGTGCCAGCAAAAGGTCGGGACGAGGGCGGGAGAACTTC
CASKRSGRGRENF
>TRBJ2-7|TRBD1|.|TRBV12-5
TGTGCTAGTGGTTTGGGGGACAGATCCGAGCAGTACTTC
CASGLGDRSEQYF
>TRBJ1-6|.|.|TRBV6-5
TGTGCCAGCAGAACAGGGTTTAATTCACCCCTCCACTTT
CASRTGFNSPLHF
>TRBJ2-1|.|.|TRBV19
TGTGCCAGTAGTATAGAGGTACAGTCCATCGATGAGCAGTTCTTC
CASSIEVQSIDEQFF
>TRBJ2-2|.|.|TRBV7-8
TGTGCCAGCAGCCTGGACAGCTCCAGCGGGGAGCTGTTTTTT
CASSLDSSSGELFF
>TRBJ2-1|TRBD1|few|TRBV11-2
TGTGCCAGCAGCTTCCTGAACAGGGGGAATGAGCAGTTCTTC
CASSFLNRGNEQFF
>TRBJ2-7|.|few|TRBV11-2
TGTGCCAGCAGCTTAGCTCGTAGCTCCTACGAGCAGTACTTC
CASSLARSSYEQYF
>TRBJ2-5|.|few|TRBV11-2
TGTGCCAGCAGCTTAGGAGGCAGCCAAGAGACCCAGTACTTC
CASSLGGSQETQYF
>TRBJ1-6|.|.|TRBV10-3
TGTGCCATCAAGGGCGGGGGTTCACCCCTCCACTTT
CAIKGGGSPLHF
>TRBJ1-1|.|.|TRBV7-9
TGTGCCAGCAGCTTAGTCCAGAACACTGAAGCTTTCTTT
CASSLVQNTEAFF
>TRBJ1-1|.|.|TRBV9
TGTGCCAGCAGCGTGGGGGCCGACACTGAAGCTTTCTTT
CASSVGADTEAFF
>TRBJ2-7|.|.|TRBV18
TGTGCCAGCTCACCACCGGAGAGCTACGAGCAGTACTTC
CASSPPESYEQYF
>TRBJ2-1|.|.|TRBV29-1
TGCAGCGTCCCGTCCTCTTTGCGTTCGCGGAATGAGCAGTTCTTC
CSVPSSLRSRNEQFF
>TRBJ2-3|TRBD2|.|TRBV30
TGTGCCTGGGAAGGCGGGGGGGCGAGCACAGATACGCAGTATTTT
CAWEGGGASTDTQYF
>TRBJ2-7|TRBD1|.|TRBV18
TGTGCCAGCTCACCAGCCAGGGGGACCTACGAGCAGTACTTC
CASSPARGTYEQYF
>TRBJ1-1|TRBD1|.|TRBV2
TGTGCCAGCAGTGACAGGGGGTTATGGACTGAAGCTTTCTTT
CASSDRGLWTEAFF
>TRBJ1-6|.|.|TRBV5-8
TGTGCCAGCAGCTTGAGAGGGAATTCACCCCTCCACTTT
CASSLRGNSPLHF
>TRBJ2-1|TRBD2|once|TRBV7-3
TGTGCCAGCAGCTTCGGGACTAGCGGTTACAATGAGCAGTTCTTC
CASSFGTSGYNEQFF
>TRBJ2-1|.|few|TRBV7-2
TGTGCCAGCAGCTCAGGACCCGACGGGGATGAGCAGTTCTTC
CASSSGPDGDEQFF
>TRBJ1-1|.|.|TRBV7-3
TGTGCCAGCAGCTTCGGGGGTCCCACTGAAGCTTTCTTT
CASSFGGPTEAFF
>TRBJ2-1|.|.|TRBV5-5
TGTGCCAGCAGCTTGGTACAAACGTACAATGAGCAGTTCTTC
CASSLVQTYNEQFF
>TRBJ2-3|.|.|TRBV19
TGTGCCAGTAGCCGGGGGGCGGAAGATACGCAGTATTTT
CASSRGAEDTQYF
>TRBJ2-3|.|.|TRBV5-1
TGCGCCAGCAGCTTGAGTGGTTACCCCGGGGCAGATACGCAGTATTTT
CASSLSGYPGADTQYF
>TRBJ1-5|TRBD1|.|TRBV27
TGTGCCAGCAGTTTAGGACCGGGACAGGGAGCGTATAGCAATCAGCCCCAGCATTTT
CASSLGPGQGAYSNQPQHF